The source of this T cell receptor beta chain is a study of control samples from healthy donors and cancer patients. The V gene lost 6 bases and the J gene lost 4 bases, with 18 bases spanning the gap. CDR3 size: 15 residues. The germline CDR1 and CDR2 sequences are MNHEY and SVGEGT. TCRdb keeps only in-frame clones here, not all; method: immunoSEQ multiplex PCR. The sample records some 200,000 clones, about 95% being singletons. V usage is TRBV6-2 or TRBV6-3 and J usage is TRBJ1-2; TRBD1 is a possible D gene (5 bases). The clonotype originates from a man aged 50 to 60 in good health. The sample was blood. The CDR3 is CASSPYVGGTYGYTF. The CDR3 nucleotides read TGTGCCAGCAGCCCCTATGTGGGGGGAACCTATGGCTACACCTTC.